This record concerns one T cell receptor (beta chain) sequence. The target antigen is unknown. This record belongs to a study of beta chain features in type 1 diabetes. Study information: Healthy donors and patients had similar age, gender and cell yields.

The CDR3 sequence is 15 residues long. Trimming took off 5 bases at V and 5 bases at J, with 16 bases between the two ends. From germline, CDR1 is SGHVS and CDR2 FQNEAQ. Overall study results and limits: Moderately but significantly shorter TCRB CDR3s were found in Type 1 diabetes patients in all four CD4+ subsets.

Reverse transcribing all isolated RNA meant expressed TCRB transcripts were sequenced. Profiled with immunoSEQ multiplex PCR; TCRdb holds only in-frame clones, not every one. This table has more than 300,000 clones, around 9.3% appearing once. The genes are TRBV7-8 and TRBJ1-5; D is possibly TRBD1 (5 bases). Sequenced material: central memory CD4+ T cells from blood. This receptor was identified in a man aged 30 to 39 with type 1 diabetes. CDR3 amino acids: CASSPSTGVDQPQHF. DNA for the CDR3: TGTGCCAGCAGCCCCAGCACAGGAGTGGATCAGCCCCAGCATTTT.